The text below deals with one T cell receptor (beta chain). It lacks a known antigen. No much larger clone is present one base from it, and per-base qualities are unavailable. From each donor, a single peripheral blood sample of around 120 mL on average was drawn into heparinised tubes. A BD FACSAria II was used to sort naive, central memory, regulatory and stem cell-like memory CD4+ T cells with a panel that included CD45RO, CCR7, CD25, CD127, CD95 and CD27. All sorted populations exceeded 98% purity. PBMCs were separated immediately by Lymphoprep density gradient centrifugation and were stained directly, without being cultured. Samples were stained and sorted in pairs, with one healthy donor and one patient per experiment, so that batch effects were minimized. All of the isolated RNA was reverse transcribed with the High Capacity cDNA Reverse Transcription Kit, so expressed TCRB transcripts were sequenced. Deep immunoSEQ sequencing was performed on naive, central memory and regulatory T cell samples, with an average of roughly 3.5 million total reads per sample. After sorted cells were lysed in RLT buffer, RNA was extracted with DNase-treated RNeasy Micro or Mini kits, with the choice depending on cell number. To prevent cross-contamination, each cell subset was processed individually, whereas patient and healthy donor samples were processed jointly. TCRB sequences were amplified from cDNA with the immunoSEQ multiplex PCR, producing 87-bp fragments spanning the CDR3 region. Amplicons were sequenced on the Illumina HiSeq platform. The study's processing was this. PCR bias was computationally corrected using synthetic template baselines, reads within Hamming distance 2 were collapsed, and singletons that could not be merged were discarded. Reads were aligned against IMGT so that V, D and J genes, CDR3 length and insertions or deletions at six rearrangement sites could be assigned. Within each subset, clonotype counts were normalized to sorted cell number, and only after that were true diversity and Gini coefficients computed with the tcR R package. The overlap coefficient, calculated on TCRB nucleotide sequences, was used to quantify repertoire sharing. Out-of-frame TCRB sequences from naive cells were analyzed to stand in for the pre-selection repertoire. TCRdb's version of the immuneACCESS table is confined to in-frame rearrangements and falls short of the full clone set. An unresolved V gene accounts for under half of the shortfall where checked; the remainder is of unknown origin. Clone size and the V and J calls come from that table; the DNA yielded D and trimming. A total of about 370,000 clones appear in this sample, roughly 15% of them only once. The ten largest clones represent more than 0.015% of the sample.

Ends trimmed: V by 2 bases, J by 1 base; bases unmatched to a gene: 2. The CDR1 and CDR2 encoded by the germline V gene are KGHSH and LQKENI. CDR3 length: 16 amino acids, cysteine to phenylalanine. Only the CDR3 part of the read is kept: 48 bases, read in frame from the first base. This sample is drawn from a study of beta chain features in type 1 diabetes (dated by TCRdb to the late 2010s). Turning to the overall study: Mean age, gender distribution, total cell number and subset yield did not differ between patients and healthy donors. A total of under 120,000,000 sorted cells were examined across all samples, and RNA yield correlated strongly with the number of cells per subset. The study compared the TCRB repertoires of sorted circulating CD4+ T cell subsets in recently diagnosed type 1 diabetes patients with those in matched healthy donors. Regulatory and stem cell-like memory subsets were obtained from only 8 patients and roughly 8 healthy donors, while naive and central memory subsets were obtained from all 30 or so donors.

On the study overall, not on this receptor specifically: At VDJ recombination sites, type 1 diabetes patients had fewer insertions and more deleted nucleotides, which implies abnormalities in thymic rearrangement. PCR might favor shorter templates, but patient and control samples were amplified and corrected together, so any skew would affect both groups equally. Type 1 diabetes patients showed a moderate but significant shortening of TCRB CDR3 length in all four CD4+ subsets. Because cDNA rather than genomic DNA was sequenced, highly expressing activated cells could have been over-represented, although no difference in activation and CD3 levels was found between groups. Naive, central memory and regulatory TCRB repertoires appeared to be more alike among patients than among healthy donors. Because small numbers of individuals were included in the HLA sub-analyses, any influence of HLA type on TCRB rearrangement was left unresolved.

The source material was naive CD4+ T cells from blood. What the cell subset or site label conveys for this sample: true naive CD4+ T cells. The rearranged segments are TRBV18 and TRBJ2-1, with TRBD2 identical over 10 junction bases. The sequence was collected from a woman aged 18 to 35 in good health. At the DNA level, the sequence is TGTGCCAGCTCACCAAAACTAGCGGGGTCCTACAATGAGCAGTTCTTC. Its product reads: CASSPKLAGSYNEQFF.